The 12 T cell receptor beta chains below were found in one sample sequenced in a study of shared clonotypes between healthy human individuals. Profiling relied on immunoSEQ multiplex PCR, and the TCRdb table lists in-frame clones only, not all of them. Among approximately 1,000,000 clones listed, about 72% were seen once. Material for sequencing was memory CD4+ T cells from PBMCs. As to subset: CD45RA-negative fraction. Every receptor here comes from a man aged 18 to 35 in good health. Some clones in this sample may be carry-over from other donors' samples.

This chain uses TRBV30 with TRBJ1-5, with D perhaps matching TRBD1 (5 bases). The CDR3 extends over 13 amino acids. The germline V gene encodes CDR1 GTSNPN and CDR2 SVGIG (reference sequence). Trimming left V 2 bases short and J 7 bases short, with 12 bases between. The CDR3 is CAWSQGGHQPQHF. In DNA, the CDR3 is TGTGCCTGGAGTCAGGGAGGGCACCAGCCCCAGCATTTT.

The V and J genes are TRBV9 and TRBJ2-7, with TRBD2 matching over 8 bases. The CDR3 contains 15 residues. Germline V lookup: CDR1 SGDLS, CDR2 YYNGEE. V lost 0 bases, J lost 3 bases, and 5 bases stayed unmatched. The chain's CDR3 is CASSVGGTSGYEQYF. For the CDR3, the DNA is TGTGCCAGCAGCGTAGGAGGTACTAGCGGCTACGAGCAGTACTTC. The whole variable domain, remainder taken from reference TRBV9 and TRBJ2-7, is DSGVTQTPKHLITATGQRVTLRCSPRSGDLSVYWYQQSLDQGLQFLIQYYNGEERAKGNILERFSAQQFPDLHSELNLSSLELGDSALYFCASSVGGTSGYEQYFGPGTRLTVT.

The J gene is TRBJ1-2, the V gene TRBV28; 8 bases agree with TRBD1. This CDR3 spans 14 amino acids. V lost 3 bases, J lost 8 bases, and 8 bases stayed unmatched. From germline, CDR1 is MDHEN and CDR2 SYDVKM. CDR3 DNA sequence: TGTGCCAGCAGTTTTTCGGGACAGGTTGCCGGCTACACCTTC. It codes for CASSFSGQVAGYTF.

The chain uses TRBV30 and TRBJ1-6, with D hard to call. The CDR3 totals 15 residues. Germline lookup yields CDR1 GTSNPN and CDR2 SVGIG (reference sequence). V lost 7 bases, J lost 0 bases, and 13 bases lay in between. CDR3 region: CASKTGSSYNSPLHF. DNA of the CDR3: TGTGCCTCGAAAACTGGGAGCTCCTATAATTCACCCCTCCACTTT. Drawing the rest from reference TRBV30 and TRBJ1-6, the complete variable domain is SQTIHQWPATLVQPVGSPLSLECTVEGTSNPNLYWYRQAAGRGLQLLFYSVGIGQISSEVPQNLSASRPQDRQFILSSKKLLLSDSGFYLCASKTGSSYNSPLHFGNGTRLTVT.

The J gene is TRBJ2-5, the V gene TRBV7-3, with 12 bases fitting TRBD2. The V gene's germline CDR1 is SGHTA and CDR2 FQGTGA. The V segment lost 6 bases and the J segment 4 bases; nucleotides outside the gene matches: 3. The CDR3 has 14 residues. The CDR3: CASRSSGRGETQYF. In nucleotides, the CDR3 is TGTGCCAGCAGGTCTAGCGGGAGGGGAGAGACCCAGTACTTC.

The J gene is TRBJ1-3, the V gene TRBV30; D remains ambiguous. Germline values: CDR1 GTSNPN, CDR2 SVGIG (reference sequence). With 7 bases removed from V and 4 bases from J, the gap between germline ends came to 11 bases. The CDR3 loop spans 12 amino acids. The CDR3 here is CAYPLDGNTIYF. In DNA, the CDR3 is TGTGCCTACCCGCTGGACGGAAACACCATATATTTT.

The chain couples TRBV7-8 to TRBJ2-3, with D unresolved. Trimming removed 1 base at V and 0 bases at J, with 14 bases between. The CDR3 loop spans 17 amino acids. Germline CDR1 reads SGHVS; CDR2 reads FQNEAQ. The CDR3 DNA follows: TGTGCCAGCAGCTTAGGTTGGCACCCCGCTAGCACAGATACGCAGTATTTT. Translating it yields CASSLGWHPASTDTQYF. The entire variable domain, with the rest obtained from reference TRBV7-8 and TRBJ2-3, is as follows: GAGVSQSPRYKVAKRGQDVALRCDPISGHVSLFWYQQALGQGPEFLTYFQNEAQLDKSGLPSDRFFAERPEGSVSTLKIQRTQQEDSAVYLCASSLGWHPASTDTQYFGPGTRLTVL.

The V gene is TRBV5-8, the J gene TRBJ1-1, with 12 bases that match TRBD1. Germline CDR1 is SGHTS and CDR2 is YDEGEE. The CDR3 is 16 amino acids. J lost 5 bases, V lost 3 bases, and 8 bases had no gene match. CDR3 nucleotide sequence: TGTGCCAGCAGCTCCTACCGGGACAGGGGGCGAACTGAAGCTTTCTTT. It yields the protein CASSSYRDRGRTEAFF.

This clone showed up many times. The CDR3 DNA sequence: TGCGCCAGCAGCCAGGTCGGGGGGACCGGGGAGCTGTTTTTT. Amino acids: CASSQVGGTGELFF. V usage is TRBV4-1 and J usage is TRBJ2-2; 7 nucleotides match TRBD2. CDR3 length: 14 residues. The V gene end was trimmed by 3 bases and the J gene end by 5 bases; junction bases not matched to a gene: 3. Germline V gives CDR1 MGHRA, CDR2 YSYEKL.

A word on this clone: The identical CDR3 is also encoded by other nucleotide sequences in the sample. The chain joins TRBV28 to TRBJ2-5; unclear D gene. Germline V gene sequence: CDR1 MDHEN, CDR2 SYDVKM. The germline V and J ends were trimmed by 4 bases and 2 bases, with 5 bases remaining between them. This CDR3 has 12 residues. This CDR3 is CASSSYQETQYF. CDR3 nucleotides: TGTGCCAGCAGTTCGTATCAAGAGACCCAGTACTTC.

With respect to this clone: The identical CDR3 is also encoded by other nucleotide sequences in the sample. V and J are TRBV2 and TRBJ2-7; D is unresolved. V was shortened by 1 base and J by 4 bases, with 5 bases between the two germline ends. The germline V gene has CDR1 SNHLY and CDR2 FYNNEI. This CDR3 is 12 amino acids long. CDR3 DNA: TGTGCCAGCAGTGAAGAGGGATACGAGCAGTACTTC. Translated, it gives CASSEEGYEQYF.

The V call is TRBV5-4, the J call TRBJ1-2; 9 nucleotides line up with TRBD1. V was pared by 2 bases and J by 3 bases, with 5 bases of the junction left unmatched. The CDR3 covers 15 residues. Germline V CDR1 and CDR2: SGHNT, YYREEE (reference sequence). CDR3 in amino acids: CASSFPGQGHYGYTF. In DNA, the CDR3 is TGTGCCAGCAGCTTTCCGGGACAGGGCCACTATGGCTACACCTTC.